This TCR beta chain was recorded in a study of T cells in Graves' hyperthyroidism and ophthalmopathy. Unmatched junction bases numbered 0, after V lost 1 base and J lost 2 bases. The CDR3 sequence is 16 residues long. Germline V gene sequence: CDR1 LNHNV, CDR2 YYDKDF (reference sequence). There were TCR beta CDR3 regions amplified from RNA transcripts. The HTBI primer set served for first-round RT-PCR of the TCR CDR3. One entry per CDR3 protein results from TCRdb running MiXCR on the multiplex PCR reads. The table has roughly 40,000 distinct CDR3 sequences, 50% to 55% seen once. Source material: blood. This clonotype originated in a man aged 40-50 years with Graves' ophthalmopathy. The chain has TRBV15 and TRBJ2-1; TRBD2 aligns across 12 bases. CDR3 DNA: TGTGCCACCAGCAGAGGGACTAGCGGGACCTACAATGAGCAGTTCTTC. Translating gives CATSRGTSGTYNEQFF.